This entry lists 5 T cell receptor beta chains sequenced from one sample in a study of regulatory T cells in long-lasting Graves disease (dated by TCRdb to about 2021). This specimen's time point label, per the study, means: persistent/refractory GD, antithyroid drugs over 5 years with positive TRAb. For both TCR sequencing and RNA sequencing, RNA was extracted from PBMCs using TRIzol. Receptor libraries were prepared by multiplex PCR. TCRdb shows the sequencer as Illumina HiSeq 4000. To build TCR beta libraries, CDR3 regions were amplified by Arm-PCR using iRepertoire HTBI primers. TCRdb redid the processing of the public reads, applying fastp at Q25 and MiXCR, and retained in-frame beta chains. For every CDR3 protein sequence, its rows merge into one entry that carries the most common genes and DNA. The sample has roughly 500,000 distinct CDR3 sequences on record, 20% to 25% of them singletons. 6.5% to 8% of the sample rests with the top ten.

Sequencing was performed on peripheral blood mononuclear cells (PBMCs), taken when the disease was refractory, from a patient treated with antithyroid drugs. The receptors originated from a female donor with Graves disease.

To note about this clonotype: This may come from a read error, since a much larger clone is one base off. J is TRBJ2-7 and V is TRBV2, with D hard to call. Looked up from germline, CDR1 is SNHLY and CDR2 is FYNNEI. V was clipped by 8 bases and J by 2 bases, with 13 bases between them. The CDR3 runs 13 residues. In DNA, the CDR3 is TGTGCCAGCGGCCCAAACCCGACCTACGAGCAGTACTTC. This sequence encodes CASGPNPTYEQYF.

At least ten counts were recorded for this clonotype. The gene calls are TRBV12-3 or TRBV12-4 and TRBJ1-1; 7 nucleotides align to TRBD1. The CDR3 loop spans 17 amino acids. The V and J ends lost 1 base and 1 base, in that order; junction bases with no gene match: 9. In nucleotides, the CDR3 is TGTGCCAGCAGTTTAGTACGGAGGGGGCAAGGGAACACTGAAGCTTTCTTT. It yields the protein CASSLVRRGQGNTEAFF.

This clonotype was seen at least ten times. V is TRBV12-3 or TRBV12-4 and J is TRBJ1-4, with D tentatively TRBD1 (6 bases). V was cut by 6 bases and J by 7 bases, with 15 bases left in between. CDR3 length: 14 residues. The CDR3 nucleotides read TGTGCCAGCAGCCAGTGGGGGGCGAGTGAAAAACTGTTTTTT. As protein: CASSQWGASEKLFF.

This clonotype has ten or more counts. The chain recombines TRBV2 with TRBJ2-6, with a weak D call TRBD1 (5 bases). V was trimmed by 2 bases and J by 11 bases, leaving 13 bases between them. The CDR3 covers 14 residues. The germline gives CDR1 SNHLY, CDR2 FYNNEI. CDR3 in amino acids: CASSEQGFKDVLTF. The CDR3 DNA follows: TGTGCCAGCAGTGAACAGGGTTTCAAGGACGTCCTGACTTTC. The full variable domain, rest sourced from reference TRBV2 and TRBJ2-6, is EPEVTQTPSHQVTQMGQEVILRCVPISNHLYFYWYRQILGQKVEFLVSFYNNEISEKSEIFDDQFSVERPDGSNFTLKIRSTKLEDSAMYFCASSEQGFKDVLTFGAGSRLTVL.

The genes are TRBV5-4 and TRBJ2-6, with D perhaps assigned TRBD1 or TRBD2 (5 bases each). The V gene's germline CDR1 is SGHNT and CDR2 YYREEE (reference sequence). The V end was cut by 4 bases, the J end by 3 bases, with 14 bases between. CDR3 length: 16 amino acids. The CDR3 sequence: CASSRDGPLGANVLTF. The CDR3 DNA follows: TGTGCCAGCAGCAGGGACGGGCCTCTTGGGGCCAACGTCCTGACTTTC.